This TCR beta chain was recovered during a study of cytomegalovirus exposure and HLA in healthy donors. With respect to this clone: What it binds is unknown.

Study conclusions and caveats: Reports indicated that the classifier achieved high specificity and sensitivity in diagnosing cytomegalovirus status. A few CMV-associated chains were confirmed in vitro to be specific for CMV antigens. The Asian-associated ancestry cluster reportedly had fewer N-insertions than the approximately 630-donor mean in a later analysis. A missense variant in DCLRE1C was later tied to TCR beta V- and J-gene trimming.

60 Vbeta and 13 Jbeta primers were used in PCR. Measured with immunoSEQ multiplex PCR; TCRdb has only the in-frame clones, and not every one. The sample comprises roughly 150,000 clones, over 70% of which are singletons, and more than 1% rests with the top ten. The CDR3 extends over 16 amino acids. Germline trimming cut 5 bases from V and 4 bases from J; bases unmatched to any gene: 13. The germline gives CDR1 MNHEY, CDR2 SMNVEV (reference sequence). This chain connects TRBV27 to TRBJ2-7, with 8 bases identical to TRBD2. Sequencing was carried out using PBMCs. The sequence derives from a boy aged 2 to 10 in good health and CMV-seronegative. CDR3 residues: CASSPAIGAGGYEQYF. CDR3 nucleotide sequence: TGTGCCAGCAGTCCCGCCATAGGTGCGGGAGGATACGAGCAGTACTTC.